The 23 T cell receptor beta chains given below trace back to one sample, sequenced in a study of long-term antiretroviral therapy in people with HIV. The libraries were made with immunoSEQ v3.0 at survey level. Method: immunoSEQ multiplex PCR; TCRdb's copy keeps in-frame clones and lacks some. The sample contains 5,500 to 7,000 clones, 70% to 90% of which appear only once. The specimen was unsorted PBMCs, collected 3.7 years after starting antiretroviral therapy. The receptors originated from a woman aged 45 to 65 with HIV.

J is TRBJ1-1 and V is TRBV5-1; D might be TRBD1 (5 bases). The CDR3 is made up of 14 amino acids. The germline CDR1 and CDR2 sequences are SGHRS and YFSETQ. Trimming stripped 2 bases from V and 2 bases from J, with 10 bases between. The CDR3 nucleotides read TGCGCCAGCAGCTTCACGGGACCTAACACTGAAGCTTTCTTT. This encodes CASSFTGPNTEAFF.

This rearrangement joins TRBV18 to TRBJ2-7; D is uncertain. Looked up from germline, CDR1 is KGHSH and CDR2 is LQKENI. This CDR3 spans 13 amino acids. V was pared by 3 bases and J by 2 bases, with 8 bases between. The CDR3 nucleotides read TGTGCCAGCTCACCGGGGATAACCTACGAGCAGTACTTC. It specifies CASSPGITYEQYF.

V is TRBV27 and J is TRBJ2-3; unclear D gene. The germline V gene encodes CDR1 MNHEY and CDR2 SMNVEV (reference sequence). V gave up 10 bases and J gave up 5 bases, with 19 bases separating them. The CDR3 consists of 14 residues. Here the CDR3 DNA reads TGTGCCACCGTTCCGACGTCTACCCTAGATACGCAGTATTTT. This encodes CATVPTSTLDTQYF.

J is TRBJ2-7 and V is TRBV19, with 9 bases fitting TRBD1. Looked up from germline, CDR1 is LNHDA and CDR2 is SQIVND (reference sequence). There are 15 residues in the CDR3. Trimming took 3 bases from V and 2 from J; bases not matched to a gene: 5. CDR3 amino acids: CASSMAGTGTYEQYF. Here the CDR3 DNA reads TGTGCCAGTAGTATGGCCGGGACAGGGACCTACGAGCAGTACTTC.

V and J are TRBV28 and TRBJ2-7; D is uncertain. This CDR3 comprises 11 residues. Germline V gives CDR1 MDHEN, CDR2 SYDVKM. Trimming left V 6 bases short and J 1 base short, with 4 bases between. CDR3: CASRRSYEQYF. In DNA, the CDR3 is TGTGCCAGCAGGCGTTCCTACGAGCAGTACTTC.

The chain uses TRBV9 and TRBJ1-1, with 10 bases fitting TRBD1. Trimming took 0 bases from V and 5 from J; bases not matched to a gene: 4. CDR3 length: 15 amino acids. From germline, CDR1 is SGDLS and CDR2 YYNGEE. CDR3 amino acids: CASSVEGQGRTEAFF. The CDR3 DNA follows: TGTGCCAGCAGCGTAGAGGGACAGGGGAGGACTGAAGCTTTCTTT.

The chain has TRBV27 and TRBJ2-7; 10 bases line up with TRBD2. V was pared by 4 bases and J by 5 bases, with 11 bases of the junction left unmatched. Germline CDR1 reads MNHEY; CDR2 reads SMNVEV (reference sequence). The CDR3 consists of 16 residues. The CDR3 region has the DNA TGTGCCAGCAGTTGGTCAGCGGGAGGGCCCGTCGACGAGCAGTACTTC. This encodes CASSWSAGGPVDEQYF.

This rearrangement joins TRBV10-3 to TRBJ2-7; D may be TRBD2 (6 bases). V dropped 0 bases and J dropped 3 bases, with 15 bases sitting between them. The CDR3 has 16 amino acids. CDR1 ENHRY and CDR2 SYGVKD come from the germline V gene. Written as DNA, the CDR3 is TGTGCCATCAGTGAGTCGATGTCTAGCGAGAACTACGAGCAGTACTTC. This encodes CAISESMSSENYEQYF.

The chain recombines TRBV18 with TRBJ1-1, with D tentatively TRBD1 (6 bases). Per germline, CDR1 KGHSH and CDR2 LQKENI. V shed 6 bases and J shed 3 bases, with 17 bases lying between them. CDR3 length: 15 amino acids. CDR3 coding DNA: TGTGCCAGCTCGCACGCCAGGGGTTGGGACACTGAAGCTTTCTTT. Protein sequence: CASSHARGWDTEAFF.

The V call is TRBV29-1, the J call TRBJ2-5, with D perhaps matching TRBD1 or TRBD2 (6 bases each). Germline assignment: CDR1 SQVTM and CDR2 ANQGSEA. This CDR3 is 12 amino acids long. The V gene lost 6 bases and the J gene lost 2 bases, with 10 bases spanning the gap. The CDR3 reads CSVGGIQETQYF. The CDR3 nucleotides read TGCAGCGTGGGGGGCATACAAGAGACCCAGTACTTC. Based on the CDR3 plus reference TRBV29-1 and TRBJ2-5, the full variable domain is SAVISQKPSRDICQRGTSLTIQCQVDSQVTMMFWYRQQPGQSLTLIATANQGSEATYESGFVIDKFPISRPNLTFSTLTVSNMSPEDSSIYLCSVGGIQETQYFGPGTRLLVL.

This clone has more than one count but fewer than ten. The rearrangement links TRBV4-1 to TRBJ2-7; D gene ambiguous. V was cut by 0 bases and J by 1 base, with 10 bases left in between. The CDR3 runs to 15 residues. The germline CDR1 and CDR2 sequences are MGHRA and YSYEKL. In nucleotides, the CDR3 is TGCGCCAGCAGCCAAGAAGGTTTCGCGTCCTACGAGCAGTACTTC. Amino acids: CASSQEGFASYEQYF.

In DNA form, the CDR3 reads TGCGCCAGCAGTGAGCACGCAGGGGCTGGAAACACCATATATTTT. Protein: CASSEHAGAGNTIYF. The chain has TRBV10-2 and TRBJ1-3, with a possible D match to TRBD1 (6 bases). Looked up from germline, CDR1 is WSHSY and CDR2 is SAAADI. Trimming shortened V by 2 bases and J by 2 bases, and 10 bases separated the two germline ends. There are 15 residues in the CDR3.

CDR3 in amino acids: CAISESFDRVGTEAFF. The CDR3 nucleotides are TGTGCCATCAGTGAGTCTTTCGACAGGGTAGGGACTGAAGCTTTCTTT. V and J are TRBV10-3 and TRBJ1-1; TRBD1 matches 7 bases. The CDR3 is 16 amino acids. Trimming removed 0 bases from V and 5 bases from J; junction bases left unmatched: 9. Germline assignment: CDR1 ENHRY and CDR2 SYGVKD.

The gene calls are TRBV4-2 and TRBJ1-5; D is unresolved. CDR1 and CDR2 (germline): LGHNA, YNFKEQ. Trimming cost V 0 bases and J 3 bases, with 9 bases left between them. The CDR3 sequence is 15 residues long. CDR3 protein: CASSQEGGHNQPQHF. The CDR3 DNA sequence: TGTGCCAGCAGCCAAGAAGGAGGGCACAATCAGCCCCAGCATTTT.

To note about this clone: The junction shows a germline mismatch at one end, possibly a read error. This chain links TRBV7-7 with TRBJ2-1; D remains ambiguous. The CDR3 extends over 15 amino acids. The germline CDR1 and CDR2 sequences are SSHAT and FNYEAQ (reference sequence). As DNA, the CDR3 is TGTGCTAGCAGCTACACCCTAAGTCCGCACAATGAGCAGTTCTTC. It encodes CASSYTLSPHNEQFF.

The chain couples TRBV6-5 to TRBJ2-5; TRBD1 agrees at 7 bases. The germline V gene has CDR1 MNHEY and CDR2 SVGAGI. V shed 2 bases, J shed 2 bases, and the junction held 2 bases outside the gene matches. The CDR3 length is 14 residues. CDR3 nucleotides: TGTGCCAGCAGTTACACAGGGGCGCAAGAGACCCAGTACTTC. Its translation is CASSYTGAQETQYF.

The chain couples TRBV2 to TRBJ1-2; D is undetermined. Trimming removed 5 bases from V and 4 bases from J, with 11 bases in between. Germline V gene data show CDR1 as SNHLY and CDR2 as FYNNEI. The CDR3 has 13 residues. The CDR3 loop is CASSRQTLYGYTF. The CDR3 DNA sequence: TGTGCCAGCAGTCGGCAGACCCTCTATGGCTACACCTTC.

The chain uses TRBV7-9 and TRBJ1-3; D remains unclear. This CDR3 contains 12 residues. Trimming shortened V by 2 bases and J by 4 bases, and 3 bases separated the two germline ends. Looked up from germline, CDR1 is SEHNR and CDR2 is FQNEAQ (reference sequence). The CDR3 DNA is TGTGCCAGCAGCTTAATCGGAAACACCATATATTTT. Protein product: CASSLIGNTIYF.

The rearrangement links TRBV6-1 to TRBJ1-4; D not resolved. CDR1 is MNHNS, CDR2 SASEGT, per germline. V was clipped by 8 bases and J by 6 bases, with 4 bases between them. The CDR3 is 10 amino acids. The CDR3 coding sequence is TGTGCCAGCCACGATGAAAAACTGTTTTTT. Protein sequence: CASHDEKLFF.

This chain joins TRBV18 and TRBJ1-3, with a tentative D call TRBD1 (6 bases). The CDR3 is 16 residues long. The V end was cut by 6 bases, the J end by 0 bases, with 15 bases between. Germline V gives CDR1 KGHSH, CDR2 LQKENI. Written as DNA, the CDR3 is TGTGCCAGCTCCCCTCAGGGGCCCAGCTCTGGAAACACCATATATTTT. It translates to CASSPQGPSSGNTIYF.

The CDR3: CASSFSNRNTEAFF. The CDR3 DNA sequence: TGTGCCAGCAGCTTCTCCAACAGGAACACTGAAGCTTTCTTT. The J gene is TRBJ1-1, the V gene TRBV7-2; D unclear. CDR1 and CDR2 (germline): SGHTA, FQGNSA. V was pared by 3 bases and J by 1 base, with 9 bases between. There are 14 residues in the CDR3.

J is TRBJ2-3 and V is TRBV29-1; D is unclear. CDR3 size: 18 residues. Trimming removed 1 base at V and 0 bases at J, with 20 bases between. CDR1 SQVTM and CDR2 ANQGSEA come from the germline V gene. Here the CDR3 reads CSVEVIGSLAVSTDTQYF. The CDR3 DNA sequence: TGCAGCGTTGAAGTTATAGGGTCACTCGCGGTAAGCACAGATACGCAGTATTTT.

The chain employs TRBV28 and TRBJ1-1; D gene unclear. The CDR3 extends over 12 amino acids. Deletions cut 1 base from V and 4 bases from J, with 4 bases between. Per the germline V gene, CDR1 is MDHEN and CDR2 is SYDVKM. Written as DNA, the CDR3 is TGTGCCAGCAGTTTATCGGGCACTGAAGCTTTCTTT. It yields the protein CASSLSGTEAFF.